The 10 T cell receptor beta chains below come from one sample, sequenced in a study of blood T cell repertoires in COVID-19. Using immunoSEQ multiplex PCR, the repertoire was profiled, and TCRdb retains in-frame clones only, with some absent. The sample yields about 440,000 clones, roughly 88% seen once. Sample: peripheral blood. Every receptor here comes from a woman aged 45-65 years with COVID-19, enrolled during active disease.

For this clone: Other DNA sequences in the same sample also yield this CDR3. The chain employs TRBV18 and TRBJ1-5; no clear D gene. The CDR3 sequence is 13 residues long. Looked up from germline, CDR1 is KGHSH and CDR2 is LQKENI. Between the trimmed V and J ends, which lost 3 bases and 4 bases, there was a span of 7 bases. DNA of the CDR3: TGTGCCAGCTCACCGTCGGGGAATCAGCCCCAGCATTTT. It encodes CASSPSGNQPQHF. The variable domain in full, completed from reference TRBV18 and TRBJ1-5, reads NAGVMQNPRHLVRRRGQEARLRCSPMKGHSHVYWYRQLPEEGLKFMVYLQKENIIDESGMPKERFSAEFPKEGPSILRIQQVVRGDSAAYFCASSPSGNQPQHFGDGTRLSIL.

The table lists this clone with a count of one. The chain carries TRBV5-6 and TRBJ1-2; D may be TRBD1 (6 bases). The V end lost 2 bases, the J end lost 2 bases, and 10 bases lay between the germline ends. The CDR3 has 14 residues. Germline CDR1 and CDR2: SGHDT and YYEEEE. The CDR3 DNA sequence: TGTGCCAGCAGCTTATTGGACAGAAACTATGGCTACACCTTC. Its translation is CASSLLDRNYGYTF.

The CDR3 DNA reads as TGTGCCAGCAGCCGAATCACATCGAACACTGAAGCTTTCTTT. Translated, it gives CASSRITSNTEAFF. V and J are TRBV9 and TRBJ1-1; D remains ambiguous. This CDR3 has 14 amino acids. The V end lost 4 bases, the J end lost 1 base, and 11 bases lay between the germline ends. Germline-derived CDR1 and CDR2 are SGDLS and YYNGEE.

The rearrangement joins TRBV5-1 to TRBJ1-4; 9 nucleotides line up with TRBD1. Germline lookup yields CDR1 SGHRS and CDR2 YFSETQ. CDR3 length equals 19 residues. The V segment lost 5 bases and the J segment 7 bases; nucleotides outside the gene matches: 21. The CDR3 nucleotides are TGCGCCAGCAGTTTTGCCCCATGGCGCTCGGGACAGGGTAGTGAAAAACTGTTTTTT. Its translation is CASSFAPWRSGQGSEKLFF. The whole variable domain, remainder taken from reference TRBV5-1 and TRBJ1-4, is KAGVTQTPRYLIKTRGQQVTLSCSPISGHRSVSWYQQTPGQGLQFLFEYFSETQRNKGNFPGRFSGRQFSNSRSEMNVSTLELGDSALYLCASSFAPWRSGQGSEKLFFGSGTQLSVL.

V usage is TRBV3-1 (or the pseudogene TRBV3-2) and J usage is TRBJ2-7, with 9 positions matching TRBD1. The CDR3 sequence is 15 residues long. J lost 1 base, V lost 8 bases, and 9 bases had no gene match. Per the germline V gene, CDR1 is LGHDT and CDR2 is YNNKEL (reference sequence). CDR3 protein: CASRSTGTGSYEQYF. The DNA for the CDR3 is TGTGCCAGCCGTTCCACCGGGACAGGGTCCTACGAGCAGTACTTC.

V and J are TRBV7-3 and TRBJ1-3, with 7 bases matching TRBD1. Germline trimming cut 5 bases from V and 0 bases from J; bases unmatched to any gene: 13. The CDR3 sequence is 18 residues long. Germline CDR1 and CDR2: SGHTA and FQGTGA. The CDR3 DNA is TGTGCCAGCAGCGAATATTACGGGACAGAAAACTCTGGAAACACCATATATTTT. It yields the protein CASSEYYGTENSGNTIYF.

This rearrangement joins TRBV7-6 to TRBJ2-2, with D perhaps TRBD1 (5 bases). Between the trimmed V and J ends, which lost 5 bases and 6 bases, there was a span of 13 bases. There are 14 residues in the CDR3. Germline lookup yields CDR1 SGHVS and CDR2 FNYEAQ. As DNA, the CDR3 is TGTGCCAGCAGCCCCACGACAGTCGCCGGGGAGCTGTTTTTT. It specifies CASSPTTVAGELFF.

V gene TRBV24-1 combines with J gene TRBJ2-2; a possible D gene is TRBD2 (7 bases). CDR1 is KGHDR, CDR2 SFDVKD, per germline. Trimming took off 2 bases at V and 4 bases at J, with 10 bases between the two ends. CDR3 length: 15 amino acids. CDR3 amino acids: CATSDSGGFTGELFF. As DNA, the CDR3 is TGTGCCACCAGTGATTCGGGGGGCTTCACCGGGGAGCTGTTTTTT.

CDR3 coding DNA: TGTGCCAGCAGACACACGACAGAGTTTAATTCACCCCTCCACTTT. Its protein product is CASRHTTEFNSPLHF. The rearrangement uses TRBV6-6 and TRBJ1-6; D is perhaps TRBD1 (5 bases). The germline gives CDR1 MNHNY, CDR2 SVGAGI (reference sequence). The CDR3 consists of 15 residues. V lost 6 bases, J lost 6 bases, and 15 bases lay in between.

The rearrangement uses TRBV9 and TRBJ1-2; D possibly corresponds to TRBD1 (5 bases). This CDR3 has 13 amino acids. CDR1 SGDLS and CDR2 YYNGEE come from the germline V gene. Trimming took off 4 bases at V and 1 base at J, with 8 bases between the two ends. As DNA, the CDR3 is TGTGCCAGCAGCCCCGACAGTAACTATGGCTACACCTTC. Its translation: CASSPDSNYGYTF.